A selection of T cell receptor beta chains follows, all from one sample in a study of graft-versus-host responses after intestinal transplantation. This table comes from immunoSEQ multiplex PCR, and its TCRdb copy is limited to in-frame clones, with some not included. The sample has almost 85,000 clones, 90% to 95% seen once; the top ten hold over 0.095%. No antigen has been assigned to these receptors. Sequencing was performed on unstimulated CD4+ T cells sorted from spleen or lymph node cells, taken before intestinal transplant. These receptors came from a human donor who received an intestinal transplant. The CDR3 runs from the conserved cysteine through the conserved F or W. A D gene is named only where the DNA matches it firmly. Clone size is not always given. Where it is, it says once, few, many or a class for expanded clones.

>.|TRBV5-6|TRBJ2-3|.|15
TGTGCCAGCAGTCTCTTTACAGTGATCACAGATACGCAGTATTTT
CASSLFTVITDTQYF
>TRBD1|TRBV14|TRBJ2-2|.|19
TGTGCCAGCAGCCTGTCCAGGACAGGAGACCTTAAACACACCGGGGAGCTGTTTTTT
CASSLSRTGDLKHTGELFF
>.|TRBV5-6|TRBJ2-3|.|14
TGTGCCAGCAGCTTGGGACTGCTCACAGATACGCAGTATTTT
CASSLGLLTDTQYF
>.|TRBV5-1|TRBJ1-1|.|17
TGCGCCAGCAGCTTGGATGGAAAATGGGGGGTAGGGACTGAAGCTTTCTTT
CASSLDGKWGVGTEAFF
>.|TRBV27|TRBJ1-5|few|13
TGTGCCAGCAGTTCGCAGGGCCGGCAGCCCCAGCATTTT
CASSSQGRQPQHF
>.|TRBV10-3|TRBJ1-3|.|15
TGTGCCATCAGTGAGCAGGGGTTCTCTGGAAACACCATATATTTT
CAISEQGFSGNTIYF
>.|TRBV4-1|TRBJ1-1|once|16
TGCGCCAGCAGCCAAAGCGGCAGGGGTTCGGGGACTGAAGCTTTCTTT
CASSQSGRGSGTEAFF
>.|TRBV2|TRBJ1-3|.|16
TGTGCCAGCAGTGAAGAGTCAGGGGCTTTTGGAAACACCATATATTTT
CASSEESGAFGNTIYF
>.|TRBV7-2|TRBJ2-3|.|13
TGTGCCAGCAGCTCTGACTACACAGATACGCAGTATTTT
CASSSDYTDTQYF
>TRBD1|TRBV15|TRBJ1-5|.|17
TGTGCCACCAGCAGCAGGGCAGGGGGGAGGCTGAATCAGCCCCAGCATTTT
CATSSRAGGRLNQPQHF
>.|TRBV4-1|TRBJ2-6|.|17
TGCGCCAGCAGCCTCCCCACCGCCGGGGAAGGGGCCAACGTCCTGACTTTC
CASSLPTAGEGANVLTF
>.|TRBV7-6|TRBJ1-2|.|14
TGTGCCAGCAGCTTATTTGCAGGCCCCTATGGCTACACCTTC
CASSLFAGPYGYTF
>TRBD1|TRBV2|TRBJ1-2|.|16
TGTGCCAGCAGTGAGCAGACAGGGGTAAAGGGGGATGGCTACACCTTC
CASSEQTGVKGDGYTF
>TRBD1|TRBV19|TRBJ2-2|.|14
TGTGCCAGTAGTGGGACAGCGAACACCGGGGAGCTGTTTTTT
CASSGTANTGELFF
>.|TRBV29-1|TRBJ2-3|.|15
TGCAGCGTTGAAGGAGCGGGACATCCCACAGATACGCAGTATTTT
CSVEGAGHPTDTQYF
>TRBD2|TRBV7-2|TRBJ2-1|.|15
TGTGCCAGCAGCTTAGCGGGGGGGATTTACAATGAGCAGTTCTTC
CASSLAGGIYNEQFF
>.|TRBV6-5|TRBJ2-7|.|16
TGTGCCAGCAGTTACGCGAGAAGGGGGTACTCCTACGAGCAGTACTTC
CASSYARRGYSYEQYF
>.|TRBV5-1|TRBJ2-7|once|14
TGCGCCAGCAGCCCTTCCGGGACTTCAACCGAGCAGTACTTC
CASSPSGTSTEQYF
>.|TRBV2|TRBJ1-5|.|14
TGTGCCAGCAGTGAAGGGCAGGTACATCAGCCCCAGCATTTT
CASSEGQVHQPQHF
>TRBD1|TRBV6-1|TRBJ1-1|.|13
TGTGCCAGCAGTGGACAGGGGGAGACTGAAGCTTTCTTT
CASSGQGETEAFF
>TRBD1|TRBV25-1|TRBJ1-1|.|14
TGTGCCAGCACCGGGACAGGGGGCTTGGCTGAAGCTTTCTTT
CASTGTGGLAEAFF
>TRBD2|TRBV4-1|TRBJ2-5|.|19
TGCGCCAGCAGCCAACCCCGGACAACAGCGGGGGCATCAAGCTTCCAACAGTACTTC
CASSQPRTTAGASSFQQYF
>.|TRBV4-3|TRBJ1-6|.|16
TGCGCCAGCAGCCAAGACTCAGGAGGCTATAATTCACCCCTCCACTTT
CASSQDSGGYNSPLHF
>TRBD1|TRBV4-1|TRBJ1-2|.|15
TGCGCCAGCAGCCAAGACGGGACAGAGACCTATGGCTACACCTTC
CASSQDGTETYGYTF
>TRBD1|TRBV15|TRBJ1-1|.|17
TGTGCCACCAGCAGACATGGAACCGGACAGGGGAAGACTGAAGCTTTCTTT
CATSRHGTGQGKTEAFF
>TRBD1|TRBV5-1|TRBJ2-3|.|16
TGCGCCAGCAGCCTAGGACAGGGAACCTACACAGATACGCAGTATTTT
CASSLGQGTYTDTQYF
>TRBD2|TRBV30|TRBJ2-3|.|13
TGTGCCTATAGCGGGGGGAACACAGATACGCAGTATTTT
CAYSGGNTDTQYF
>.|TRBV7-2|TRBJ1-3|.|18
TGTGCCAGCAGCTTAGCGGATACCCCCGCGGGGCCTGGAAACACCATATATTTT
CASSLADTPAGPGNTIYF
>.|TRBV6-5|TRBJ2-2|.|14
TGTGCCAGCAGTTATGGGGGGATTGCCGGGGAGCTGTTTTTT
CASSYGGIAGELFF
>TRBD1|TRBV27|TRBJ2-3|.|15
TGTGCCAGCAGTTTCACGGGACAGGGGACAGATACGCAGTATTTT
CASSFTGQGTDTQYF
>TRBD2|TRBV7-2|TRBJ2-1|.|15
TGTGCCAGCAGCTTACGGGGGGGTCCCTACAATGAGCAGTTCTTC
CASSLRGGPYNEQFF
>.|TRBV14|TRBJ2-7|.|13
TGTGCCAGCAGCCAGGAACAACAGGGCGAGCAGTACTTC
CASSQEQQGEQYF
>TRBD1|TRBV19|TRBJ2-7|.|14
TGTGCCAGTAGTCCTAGACAGGGATCCTACGAGCAGTACTTC
CASSPRQGSYEQYF
>TRBD1|TRBV6-5|TRBJ2-2|.|15
TGTGCCAGCAACAGACAGGGGCAAAACACCGGGGAGCTGTTTTTT
CASNRQGQNTGELFF
>TRBD1|TRBV27|TRBJ1-3|.|15
TGTGCCAGCAGGATGACAGGGGCGTCTGGAAACACCATATATTTT
CASRMTGASGNTIYF
>.|TRBV6-5|TRBJ2-1|.|15
TGTGCCAGCAGCCCCACCTGGACAGTCTACAATGAGCAGTTCTTC
CASSPTWTVYNEQFF
>TRBD1|TRBV25-1|TRBJ1-5|.|14
TGTGCCAGCAGCGGACAGGGTTTCAATCAGCCCCAGCATTTT
CASSGQGFNQPQHF
>TRBD1|TRBV4-1|TRBJ1-5|.|19
TGCGCCAGCAGCCAAGTAGGCATGTCAATGACAGGGGACGATCAGCCCCAGCATTTT
CASSQVGMSMTGDDQPQHF
>.|TRBV4-3|TRBJ2-7|few|15
TGCGCCAGCAGCCAAGGCCCAGGCAGCTCCTACGAGCAGTACTTC
CASSQGPGSSYEQYF
>.|TRBV6-5|TRBJ1-1|.|12
TGTGCCAGCAGTTTGCGTAACACTGAAGCTTTCTTT
CASSLRNTEAFF
>TRBD2|TRBV7-2|TRBJ2-3|.|15
TGTGCCAGCTCTCACGGGGGGGCCAGGGCAGATACGCAGTATTTT
CASSHGGARADTQYF
>.|TRBV6-1|TRBJ1-4|.|14
TGTGCCAGTCGCCTGACTACAGATGATGAAAAACTGTTTTTT
CASRLTTDDEKLFF
>.|TRBV30|TRBJ1-2|once|15
TGTGCCTGGAGCCCCCCCTCTCAGGGGAATTATGGCTACACCTTC
CAWSPPSQGNYGYTF
>.|TRBV5-1|TRBJ2-1|.|15
TGCGCCAGCAGCCCGGGACTTTCCGCGAGCAATGAGCAGTTCTTC
CASSPGLSASNEQFF
>.|TRBV21-1|TRBJ2-3|.|17
TGTGCCAGCAGCAAAGGGGTTTTGCGTGGACTCACAGATACGCAGTATTTT
CASSKGVLRGLTDTQYF
>.|TRBV5-1|TRBJ2-7|.|15
TGCGCCAGCAGCCCCCAGGTGGCGGGTTCCTACGAGCAGTACTTC
CASSPQVAGSYEQYF
>.|TRBV10-1|TRBJ2-5|.|13
TGCGCCAGCAGTGAGACCGGGAGAGAGACCCAGTACTTC
CASSETGRETQYF
>TRBD2|TRBV7-2|TRBJ2-5|.|15
TGTGCCAGCAGCGTCAACGGGGGGGCCGGAGAGACCCAGTACTTC
CASSVNGGAGETQYF
>TRBD2|TRBV7-9|TRBJ2-1|.|16
TGTGCCAGCAGCTTTGGTACCCCTAGCGGCTACAATGAGCAGTTCTTC
CASSFGTPSGYNEQFF